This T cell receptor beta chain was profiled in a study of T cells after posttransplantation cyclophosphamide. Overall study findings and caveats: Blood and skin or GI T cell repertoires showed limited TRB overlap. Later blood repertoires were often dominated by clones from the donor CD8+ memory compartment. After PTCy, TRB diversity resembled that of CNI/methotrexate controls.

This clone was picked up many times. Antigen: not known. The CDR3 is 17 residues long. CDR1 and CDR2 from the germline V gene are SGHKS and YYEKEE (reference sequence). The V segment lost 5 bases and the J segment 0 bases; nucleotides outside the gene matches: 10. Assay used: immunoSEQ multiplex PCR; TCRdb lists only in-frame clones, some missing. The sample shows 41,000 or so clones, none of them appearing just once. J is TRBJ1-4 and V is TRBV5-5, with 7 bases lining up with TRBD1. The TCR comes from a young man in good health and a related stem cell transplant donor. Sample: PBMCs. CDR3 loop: CASSNTGVGATNEKLFF. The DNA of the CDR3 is TGTGCCAGCAGTAACACAGGGGTAGGAGCAACTAATGAAAAACTGTTTTTT.